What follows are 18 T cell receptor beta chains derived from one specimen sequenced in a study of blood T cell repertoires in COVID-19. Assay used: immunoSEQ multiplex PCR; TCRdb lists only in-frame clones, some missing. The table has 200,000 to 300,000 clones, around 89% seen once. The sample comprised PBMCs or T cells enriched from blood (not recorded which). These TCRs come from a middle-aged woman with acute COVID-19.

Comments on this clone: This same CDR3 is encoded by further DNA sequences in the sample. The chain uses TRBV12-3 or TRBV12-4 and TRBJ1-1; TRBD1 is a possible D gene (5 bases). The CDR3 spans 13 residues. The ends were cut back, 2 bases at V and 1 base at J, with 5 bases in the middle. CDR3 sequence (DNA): TGTGCCAGCAGTTTAACAGGGAACACTGAAGCTTTCTTT. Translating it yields CASSLTGNTEAFF.

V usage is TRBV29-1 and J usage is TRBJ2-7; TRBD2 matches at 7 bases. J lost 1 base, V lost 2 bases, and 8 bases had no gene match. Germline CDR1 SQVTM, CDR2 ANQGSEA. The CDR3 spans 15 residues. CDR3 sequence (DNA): TGCAGCGTTGAATCTGGGGACTACCAATCCTACGAGCAGTACGTC. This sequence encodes CSVESGDYQSYEQYV.

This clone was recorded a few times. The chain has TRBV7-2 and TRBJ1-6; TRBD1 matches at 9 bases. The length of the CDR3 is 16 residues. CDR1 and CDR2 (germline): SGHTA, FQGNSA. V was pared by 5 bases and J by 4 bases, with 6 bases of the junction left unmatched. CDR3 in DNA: TGTGCCAGCAGCCCCAGGACAGGGGTGTATAATTCACCCCTCCACTTT. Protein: CASSPRTGVYNSPLHF.

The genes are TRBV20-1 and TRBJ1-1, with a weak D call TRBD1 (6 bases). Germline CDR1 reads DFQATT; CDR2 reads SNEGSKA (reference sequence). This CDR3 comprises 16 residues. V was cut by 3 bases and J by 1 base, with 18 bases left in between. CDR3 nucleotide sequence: TGCAGTGCTAGTATGGGGGCGCGGACGGGGAACACTGAAGCTTTCTTT. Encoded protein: CSASMGARTGNTEAFF.

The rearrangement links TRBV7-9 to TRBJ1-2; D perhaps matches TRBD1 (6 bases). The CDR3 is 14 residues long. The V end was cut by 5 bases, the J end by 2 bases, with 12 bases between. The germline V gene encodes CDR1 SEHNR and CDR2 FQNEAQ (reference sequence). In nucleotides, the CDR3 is TGTGCCAGCAGCACATGGACAGTGAACTATGGCTACACCTTC. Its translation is CASSTWTVNYGYTF.

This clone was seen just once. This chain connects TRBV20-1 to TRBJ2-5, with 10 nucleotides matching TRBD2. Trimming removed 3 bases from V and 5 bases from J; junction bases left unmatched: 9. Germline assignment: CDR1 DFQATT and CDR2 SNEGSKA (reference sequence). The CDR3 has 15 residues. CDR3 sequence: CSASIPSGSKETQYF. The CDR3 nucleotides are TGCAGTGCTAGTATACCTAGCGGGAGTAAGGAGACCCAGTACTTC.

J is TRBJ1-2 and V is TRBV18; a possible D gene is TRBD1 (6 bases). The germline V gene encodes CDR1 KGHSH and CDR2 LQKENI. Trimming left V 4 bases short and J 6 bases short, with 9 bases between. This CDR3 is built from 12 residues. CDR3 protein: CASSQDRNGYTF. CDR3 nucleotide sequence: TGTGCCAGCTCACAGGACAGAAATGGCTACACCTTC.

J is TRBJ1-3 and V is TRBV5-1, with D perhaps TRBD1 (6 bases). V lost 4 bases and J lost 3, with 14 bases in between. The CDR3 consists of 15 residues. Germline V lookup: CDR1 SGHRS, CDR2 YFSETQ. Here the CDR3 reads CASSVPDRNGNTIYF. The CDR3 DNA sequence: TGCGCCAGCAGCGTACCGGACAGAAATGGAAACACCATATATTTT.

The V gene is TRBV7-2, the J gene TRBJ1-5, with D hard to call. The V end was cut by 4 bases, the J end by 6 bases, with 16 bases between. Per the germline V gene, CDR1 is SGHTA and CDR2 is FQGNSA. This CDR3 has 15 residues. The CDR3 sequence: CASSWTLGRSQPQHF. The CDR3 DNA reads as TGTGCCAGCAGCTGGACTCTGGGGAGGAGTCAGCCCCAGCATTTT.

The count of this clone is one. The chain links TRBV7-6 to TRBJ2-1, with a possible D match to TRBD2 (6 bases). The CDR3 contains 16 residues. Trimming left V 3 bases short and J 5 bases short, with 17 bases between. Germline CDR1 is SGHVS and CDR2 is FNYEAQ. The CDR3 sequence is CASSFFVSSGDNEQFF. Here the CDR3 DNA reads TGTGCCAGCAGCTTCTTCGTGAGTAGCGGAGACAATGAGCAGTTCTTC.

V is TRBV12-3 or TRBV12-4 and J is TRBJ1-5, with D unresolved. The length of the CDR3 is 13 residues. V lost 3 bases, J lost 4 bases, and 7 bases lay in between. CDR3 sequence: CASSFFGNQPQHF. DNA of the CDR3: TGTGCCAGCAGTTTTTTCGGGAATCAGCCCCAGCATTTT.

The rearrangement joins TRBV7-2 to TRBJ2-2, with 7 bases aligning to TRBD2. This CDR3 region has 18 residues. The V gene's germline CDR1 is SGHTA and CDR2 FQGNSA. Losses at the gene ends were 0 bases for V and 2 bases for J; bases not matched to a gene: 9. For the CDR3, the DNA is TGTGCCAGCAGCTTAGCCCTCTTAGCGGGTAGTAACACCGGGGAGCTGTTTTTT. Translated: CASSLALLAGSNTGELFF. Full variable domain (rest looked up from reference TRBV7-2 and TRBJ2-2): GAGVSQSPSNKVTEKGKDVELRCDPISGHTALYWYRQSLGQGLEFLIYFQGNSAPDKSGLPSDRFSAERTGGSVSTLTIQRTQQEDSAVYLCASSLALLAGSNTGELFFGEGSRLTVL.

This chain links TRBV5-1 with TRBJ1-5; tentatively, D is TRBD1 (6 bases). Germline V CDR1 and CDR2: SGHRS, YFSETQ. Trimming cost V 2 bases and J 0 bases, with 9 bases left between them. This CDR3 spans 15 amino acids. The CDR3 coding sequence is TGCGCCAGCAGCTTATCAGGGGATAGCAATCAGCCCCAGCATTTT. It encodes CASSLSGDSNQPQHF.

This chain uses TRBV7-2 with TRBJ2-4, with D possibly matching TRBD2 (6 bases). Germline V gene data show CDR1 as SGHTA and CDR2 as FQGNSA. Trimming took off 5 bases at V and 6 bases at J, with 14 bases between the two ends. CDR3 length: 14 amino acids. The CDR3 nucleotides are TGTGCCAGCAGCCTCACTGGGGGAGGAAACATTCAGTACTTC. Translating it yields CASSLTGGGNIQYF.

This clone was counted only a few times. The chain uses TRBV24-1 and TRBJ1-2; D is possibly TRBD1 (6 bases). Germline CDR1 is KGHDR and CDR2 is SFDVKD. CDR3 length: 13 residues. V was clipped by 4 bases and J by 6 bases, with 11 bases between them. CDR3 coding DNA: TGTGCCACCAGTGAAGGGGGTTCGGATGGCTACACCTTC. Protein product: CATSEGGSDGYTF.

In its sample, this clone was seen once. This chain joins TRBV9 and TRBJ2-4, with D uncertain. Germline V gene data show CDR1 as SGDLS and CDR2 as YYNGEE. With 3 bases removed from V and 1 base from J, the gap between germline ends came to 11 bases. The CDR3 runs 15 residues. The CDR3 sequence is CASSARSEAKNIQYF. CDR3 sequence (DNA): TGTGCCAGCAGCGCCCGGAGCGAGGCCAAAAACATTCAGTACTTC.

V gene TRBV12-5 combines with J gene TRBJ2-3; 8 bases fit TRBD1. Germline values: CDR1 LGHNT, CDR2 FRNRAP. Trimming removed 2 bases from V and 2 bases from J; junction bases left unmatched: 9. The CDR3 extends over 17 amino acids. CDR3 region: CASGLRRGQGYTDTQYF. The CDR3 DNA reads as TGTGCTAGTGGTTTGAGACGCGGACAGGGTTACACAGATACGCAGTATTTT. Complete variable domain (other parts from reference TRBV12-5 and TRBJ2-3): DARVTQTPRHKVTEMGQEVTMRCQPILGHNTVFWYRQTMMQGLELLAYFRNRAPLDDSGMPKDRFSAEMPDATLATLKIQPSEPRDSAVYFCASGLRRGQGYTDTQYFGPGTRLTVL.

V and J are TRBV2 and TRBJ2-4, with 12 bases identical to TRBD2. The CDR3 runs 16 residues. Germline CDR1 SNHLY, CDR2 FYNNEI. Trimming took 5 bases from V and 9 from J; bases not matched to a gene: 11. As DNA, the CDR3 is TGTGCCAGCAGTCCCGGACTAGCGGGGAGAAAAGGCATTCAGTACTTC. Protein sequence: CASSPGLAGRKGIQYF.